The next 9 T cell receptor beta chains were all read from a single sample in a study of monozygotic twins with cystic fibrosis. Produced via immunoSEQ multiplex PCR; TCRdb's table is partial and in-frame only. The table has tens of thousands of clones, about 97% seen once. The sample consisted of blood. Receptors were obtained from a girl aged 10 to 17 with cystic fibrosis.

The chain uses TRBV9 and TRBJ1-3, with D uncertain. Trimming left V 4 bases short and J 6 bases short, with 11 bases between. This CDR3 comprises 13 residues. Germline lookup yields CDR1 SGDLS and CDR2 YYNGEE. The CDR3 sequence is CASSTDRANTIYF. The CDR3 DNA sequence: TGTGCCAGCAGCACGGACCGGGCAAACACCATATATTTT. Complete variable domain (other parts from reference TRBV9 and TRBJ1-3): DSGVTQTPKHLITATGQRVTLRCSPRSGDLSVYWYQQSLDQGLQFLIQYYNGEERAKGNILERFSAQQFPDLHSELNLSSLELGDSALYFCASSTDRANTIYFGEGSWLTVV.

V and J are TRBV28 and TRBJ1-2; TRBD1 is a possible D gene (5 bases). The V gene lost 5 bases and the J gene lost 12 bases, with 19 bases spanning the gap. The CDR3 has 13 residues. Germline V gives CDR1 MDHEN, CDR2 SYDVKM. The CDR3 sequence: CASSTSAQGFNTF. CDR3 DNA: TGTGCCAGCAGTACTTCCGCCCAGGGTTTCAACACCTTC.

This chain links TRBV29-1 with TRBJ2-7; 7 bases are a match to TRBD2. The CDR3 length is 14 residues. V gave up 4 bases and J gave up 0 bases; unmatched junction bases: 6. Germline V CDR1 and CDR2: SQVTM, ANQGSEA. For the CDR3, the DNA is TGCAGCGTTGCTAGTAGCGGGTCCTCCTACGAGCAGTACTTC. Its protein product is CSVASSGSSYEQYF.

V and J are TRBV21-1 and TRBJ1-1; the D segment call TRBD1 is taken from the table without a DNA check. TRBV21-1 corresponds to a pseudogene. The CDR3 consists of 12 residues. CDR3 nucleotides: TGTGCCAGCAGCAGGCGGGACAGTGAAGCTTTCTTT. Residues: CASSRRDSEAFF.

The chain combines TRBV9 with TRBJ2-3; TRBD2 matches at 10 bases. The CDR3 length is 15 residues. In germline, CDR1 is SGDLS, CDR2 YYNGEE. J was trimmed by 6 bases and V by 3 bases; bases with no gene match: 7. The CDR3 here is CASSEIAGGPDTQYF. The CDR3 nucleotides read TGTGCCAGCAGCGAAATAGCGGGAGGTCCGGATACGCAGTATTTT.

This rearrangement joins TRBV18 to TRBJ2-3; D is unresolved. The CDR3 is 13 residues long. CDR1 KGHSH and CDR2 LQKENI come from the germline V gene. V was trimmed by 2 bases and J by 3 bases, leaving 6 bases between them. The DNA of the CDR3 is TGTGCCAGCTCACCATCTGTAACAGATACGCAGTATTTT. This codes for CASSPSVTDTQYF.

The gene calls are TRBV18 and TRBJ2-7, with 7 positions matching TRBD1. The germline gives CDR1 KGHSH, CDR2 LQKENI. The CDR3 spans 15 residues. Trimming removed 2 bases from V and 3 bases from J; junction bases left unmatched: 7. The CDR3 reads CASSPAEGGGYEQYF. The CDR3 DNA reads as TGTGCCAGCTCACCAGCAGAAGGGGGCGGCTACGAGCAGTACTTC. The whole variable domain, filled in from reference TRBV18 and TRBJ2-7, reads NAGVMQNPRHLVRRRGQEARLRCSPMKGHSHVYWYRQLPEEGLKFMVYLQKENIIDESGMPKERFSAEFPKEGPSILRIQQVVRGDSAAYFCASSPAEGGGYEQYFGPGTRLTVT.

This clone is a singleton in its sample. This chain uses TRBV10-2 with TRBJ1-1; TRBD1 might be the D (5 bases). In germline, CDR1 is WSHSY, CDR2 SAAADI. This CDR3 is 15 amino acids long. The V and J ends lost 7 bases and 5 bases respectively, with 20 bases between them. The CDR3 coding sequence is TGCGCCAGCAAGGGCCAGCTGCAGGGCTATACTGAAGCTTTCTTT. Translated, it gives CASKGQLQGYTEAFF.

V gene TRBV18 combines with J gene TRBJ1-2; D gene unclear. Germline-derived CDR1 and CDR2 are KGHSH and LQKENI. The CDR3 length is 13 residues. V gave up 8 bases and J gave up 6 bases, with 16 bases separating them. Here the CDR3 reads CASQVGGQDGYTF. CDR3 nucleotides: TGTGCCAGCCAGGTTGGCGGGCAGGATGGCTACACCTTC.